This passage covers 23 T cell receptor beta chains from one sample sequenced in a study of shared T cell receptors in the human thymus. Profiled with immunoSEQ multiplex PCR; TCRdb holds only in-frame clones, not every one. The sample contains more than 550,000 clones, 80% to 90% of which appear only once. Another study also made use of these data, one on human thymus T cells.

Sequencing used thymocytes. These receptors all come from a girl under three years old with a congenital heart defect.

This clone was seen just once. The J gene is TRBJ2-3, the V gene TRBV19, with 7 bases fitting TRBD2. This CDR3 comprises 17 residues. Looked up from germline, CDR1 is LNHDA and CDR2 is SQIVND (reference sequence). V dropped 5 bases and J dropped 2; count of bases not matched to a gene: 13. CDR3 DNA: TGTGCCAGTAGTCACGGACCCCGGGACTATCACACAGATACGCAGTATTTT. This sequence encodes CASSHGPRDYHTDTQYF.

CDR3 residues: CASSGDNDENQPQHF. Written as DNA, the CDR3 is TGTGCCAGCAGTGGGGACAACGATGAAAATCAGCCCCAGCATTTT. V gene TRBV6-5 combines with J gene TRBJ1-5, with D maybe TRBD1 (6 bases). The CDR3 sequence is 15 residues long. Germline V gene data show CDR1 as MNHEY and CDR2 as SVGAGI. The V gene lost 5 bases and the J gene lost 4 bases, with 15 bases spanning the gap.

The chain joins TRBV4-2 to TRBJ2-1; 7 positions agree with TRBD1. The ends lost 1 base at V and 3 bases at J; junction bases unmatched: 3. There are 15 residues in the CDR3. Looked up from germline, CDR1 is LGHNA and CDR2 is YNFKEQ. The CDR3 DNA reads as TGTGCCAGCAGCCAAGTTGGGACAGACTACAATGAGCAGTTCTTC. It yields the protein CASSQVGTDYNEQFF.

CDR3 nucleotide sequence: TGTGCCAGCAGCCATCCCCAGGGTGTGAACACCGGGGAGCTGTTTTTT. Protein product: CASSHPQGVNTGELFF. The chain has TRBV7-9 and TRBJ2-2, with a possible D match to TRBD1 (5 bases). V was cut by 5 bases and J by 1 base, with 14 bases left in between. The V gene's germline CDR1 is SEHNR and CDR2 FQNEAQ (reference sequence). CDR3 length: 16 amino acids. The complete variable domain, with remaining parts taken from reference TRBV7-9 and TRBJ2-2, reads DTGVSQNPRHKITKRGQNVTFRCDPISEHNRLYWYRQTLGQGPEFLTYFQNEAQLEKSRLLSDRFSAERPKGSFSTLEIQRTEQGDSAMYLCASSHPQGVNTGELFFGEGSRLTVL.

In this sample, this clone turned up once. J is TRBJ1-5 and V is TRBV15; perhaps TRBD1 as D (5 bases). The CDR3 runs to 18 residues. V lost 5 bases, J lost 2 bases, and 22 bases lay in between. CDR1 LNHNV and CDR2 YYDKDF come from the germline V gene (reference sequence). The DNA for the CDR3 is TGTGCCACCAGCTTGGACCGCTGTGGGGGGGGAGGCAATCAGCCCCAGCATTTT. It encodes CATSLDRCGGGGNQPQHF.

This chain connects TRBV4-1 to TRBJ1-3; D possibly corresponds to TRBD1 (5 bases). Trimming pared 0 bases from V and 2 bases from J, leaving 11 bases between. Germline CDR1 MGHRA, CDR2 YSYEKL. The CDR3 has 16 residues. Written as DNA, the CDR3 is TGCGCCAGCAGCCAAGAACAGGAGGGTACTGGAAACACCATATATTTT. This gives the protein CASSQEQEGTGNTIYF.

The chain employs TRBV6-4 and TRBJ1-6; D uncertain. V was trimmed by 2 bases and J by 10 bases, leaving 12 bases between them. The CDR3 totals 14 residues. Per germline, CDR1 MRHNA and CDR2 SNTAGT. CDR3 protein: CASSDVGFGSPLHF. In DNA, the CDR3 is TGTGCCAGCAGTGACGTCGGGTTCGGGTCACCCCTCCACTTT.

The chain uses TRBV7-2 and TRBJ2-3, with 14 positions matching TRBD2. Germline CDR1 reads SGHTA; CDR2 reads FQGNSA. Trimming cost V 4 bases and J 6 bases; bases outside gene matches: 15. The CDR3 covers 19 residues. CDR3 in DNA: TGTGCCAGCAGCTCTGGACTAGCGGGGGGCGGGCTAGAAATGGATACGCAGTATTTT. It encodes CASSSGLAGGGLEMDTQYF. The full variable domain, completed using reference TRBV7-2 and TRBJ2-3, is GAGVSQSPSNKVTEKGKDVELRCDPISGHTALYWYRQSLGQGLEFLIYFQGNSAPDKSGLPSDRFSAERTGGSVSTLTIQRTQQEDSAVYLCASSSGLAGGGLEMDTQYFGPGTRLTVL.

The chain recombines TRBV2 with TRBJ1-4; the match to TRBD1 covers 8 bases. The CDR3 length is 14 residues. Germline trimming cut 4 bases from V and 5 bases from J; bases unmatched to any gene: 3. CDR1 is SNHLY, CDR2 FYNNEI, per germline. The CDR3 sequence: CASSVRDRNEKLFF. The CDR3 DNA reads TGTGCCAGCAGTGTTCGGGACAGGAATGAAAAACTGTTTTTT.

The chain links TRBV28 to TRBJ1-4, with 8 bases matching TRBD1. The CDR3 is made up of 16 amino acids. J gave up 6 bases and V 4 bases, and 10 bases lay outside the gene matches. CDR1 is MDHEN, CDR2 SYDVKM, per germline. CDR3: CASSSRRQGRDEKLFF. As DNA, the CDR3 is TGTGCCAGCAGTTCCCGGAGACAGGGGAGGGATGAAAAACTGTTTTTT.

Written as DNA, the CDR3 is TGCGCCAGCAGCGGAACAGGGGGAGGTTCCAGCAATCAGCCCCAGCATTTT. It yields the protein CASSGTGGGSSNQPQHF. V is TRBV10-1 and J is TRBJ1-5; TRBD1 agrees at 8 bases. With 6 bases clipped from V and 1 base from J, the junction kept 11 bases outside the gene matches. The germline CDR1 and CDR2 sequences are WNHNN and SYGVQD (reference sequence). CDR3 length: 17 amino acids.

The CDR3 bases are TGTGCCAGCAGCTTGGGCGGTGCTGAGACCCAGTACTTC. Residues: CASSLGGAETQYF. This rearrangement joins TRBV5-4 to TRBJ2-5; D unresolved. The germline V gene has CDR1 SGHNT and CDR2 YYREEE (reference sequence). This CDR3 comprises 13 residues. Trimming pared 0 bases from V and 5 bases from J, leaving 8 bases between.

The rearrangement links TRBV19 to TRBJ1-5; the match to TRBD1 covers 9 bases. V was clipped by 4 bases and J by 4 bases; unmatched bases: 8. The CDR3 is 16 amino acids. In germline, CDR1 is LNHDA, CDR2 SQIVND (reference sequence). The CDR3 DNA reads TGTGCCAGTAGTACCATGGGACAGGGAAAAAATCAGCCCCAGCATTTT. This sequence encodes CASSTMGQGKNQPQHF.

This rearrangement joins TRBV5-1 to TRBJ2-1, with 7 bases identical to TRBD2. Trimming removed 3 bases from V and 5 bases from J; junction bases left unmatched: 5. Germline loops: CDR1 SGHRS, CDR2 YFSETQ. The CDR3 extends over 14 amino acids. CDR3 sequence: CASSSQRGDNEQFF. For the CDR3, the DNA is TGCGCCAGCAGCTCCCAGCGGGGCGACAATGAGCAGTTCTTC. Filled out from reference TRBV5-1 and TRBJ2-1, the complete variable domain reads KAGVTQTPRYLIKTRGQQVTLSCSPISGHRSVSWYQQTPGQGLQFLFEYFSETQRNKGNFPGRFSGRQFSNSRSEMNVSTLELGDSALYLCASSSQRGDNEQFFGPGTRLTVL.

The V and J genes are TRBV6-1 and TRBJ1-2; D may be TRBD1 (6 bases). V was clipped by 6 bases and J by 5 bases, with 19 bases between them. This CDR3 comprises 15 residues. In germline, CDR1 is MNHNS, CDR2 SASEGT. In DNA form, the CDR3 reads TGTGCCAGCAGCCGAAGGCAGGGGCTGGGGTATGGCTACACCTTC. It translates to CASSRRQGLGYGYTF.

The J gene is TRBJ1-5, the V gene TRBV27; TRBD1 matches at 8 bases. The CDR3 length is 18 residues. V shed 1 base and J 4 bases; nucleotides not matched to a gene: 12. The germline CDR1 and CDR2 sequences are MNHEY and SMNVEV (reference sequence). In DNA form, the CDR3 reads TGTGCCAGCAGTTTATGGGCCGGGACAGGAGGTCCGAATCAGCCCCAGCATTTT. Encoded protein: CASSLWAGTGGPNQPQHF.

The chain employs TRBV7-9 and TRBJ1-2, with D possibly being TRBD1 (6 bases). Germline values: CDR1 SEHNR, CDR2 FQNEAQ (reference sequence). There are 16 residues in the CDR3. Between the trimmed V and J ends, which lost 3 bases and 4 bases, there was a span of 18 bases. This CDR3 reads CASSFGRGARSYGYTF. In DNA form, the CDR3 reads TGTGCCAGCAGCTTTGGGCGGGGGGCTCGGTCCTATGGCTACACCTTC.

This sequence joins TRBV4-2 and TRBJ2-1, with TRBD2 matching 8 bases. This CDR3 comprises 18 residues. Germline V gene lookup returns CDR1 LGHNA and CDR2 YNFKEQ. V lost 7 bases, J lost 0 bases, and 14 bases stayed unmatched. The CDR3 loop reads CASNLGLAGALSYNEQFF. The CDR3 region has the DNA TGTGCCAGCAACCTAGGACTAGCCGGGGCCCTCTCCTACAATGAGCAGTTCTTC.

Written as DNA, the CDR3 is TGCGCCAGCAGCTTGGCATCGGGTTGGAACAATGAGCAGTTCTTC. As protein: CASSLASGWNNEQFF. The V call is TRBV5-1, the J call TRBJ2-1; D is uncertain. The CDR3 loop spans 15 amino acids. Germline-derived CDR1 and CDR2 are SGHRS and YFSETQ. V dropped 0 bases and J dropped 5 bases, with 12 bases sitting between them.

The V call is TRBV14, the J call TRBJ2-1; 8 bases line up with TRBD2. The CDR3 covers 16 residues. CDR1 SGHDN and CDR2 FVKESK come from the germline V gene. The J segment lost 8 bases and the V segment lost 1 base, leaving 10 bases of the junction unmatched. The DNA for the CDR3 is TGTGCCAGCAGCCAAGCCGGGGGGGGATTCTCTCATGAGCAGTTCTTC. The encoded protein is CASSQAGGGFSHEQFF. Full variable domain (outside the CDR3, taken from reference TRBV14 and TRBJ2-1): EAGVTQFPSHSVIEKGQTVTLRCDPISGHDNLYWYRRVMGKEIKFLLHFVKESKQDESGMPNNRFLAERTGGTYSTLKVQPAELEDSGVYFCASSQAGGGFSHEQFFGPGTRLTVL.

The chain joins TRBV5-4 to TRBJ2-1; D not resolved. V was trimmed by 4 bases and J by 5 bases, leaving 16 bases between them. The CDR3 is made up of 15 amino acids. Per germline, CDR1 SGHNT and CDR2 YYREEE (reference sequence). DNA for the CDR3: TGTGCCAGCAGCCCAAACGCAGAACGTCACAATGAGCAGTTCTTC. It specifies CASSPNAERHNEQFF. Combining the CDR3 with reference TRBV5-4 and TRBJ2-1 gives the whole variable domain ETGVTQSPTHLIKTRGQQVTLRCSSQSGHNTVSWYQQALGQGPQFIFQYYREEENGRGNFPPRFSGLQFPNYSSELNVNALELDDSALYLCASSPNAERHNEQFFGPGTRLTVL.

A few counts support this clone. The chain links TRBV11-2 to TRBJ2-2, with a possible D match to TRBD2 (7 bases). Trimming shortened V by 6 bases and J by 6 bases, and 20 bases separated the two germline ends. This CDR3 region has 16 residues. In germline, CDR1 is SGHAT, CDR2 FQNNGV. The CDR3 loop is CASSGQLPGGPGELFF. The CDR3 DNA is TGTGCCAGCAGTGGTCAACTACCCGGGGGGCCCGGGGAGCTGTTTTTT. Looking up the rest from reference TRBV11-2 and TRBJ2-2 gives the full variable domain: EAGVAQSPRYKIIEKRQSVAFWCNPISGHATLYWYQQILGQGPKLLIQFQNNGVVDDSQLPKDRFSAERLKGVDSTLKIQPAKLEDSAVYLCASSGQLPGGPGELFFGEGSRLTVL.

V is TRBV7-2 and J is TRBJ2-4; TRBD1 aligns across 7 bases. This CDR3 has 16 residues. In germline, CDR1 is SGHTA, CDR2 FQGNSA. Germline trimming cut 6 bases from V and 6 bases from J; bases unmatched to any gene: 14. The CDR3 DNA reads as TGTGCCAGCAGTCGCAGCGATCAGGGGGAGATAAACATTCAGTACTTC. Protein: CASSRSDQGEINIQYF.